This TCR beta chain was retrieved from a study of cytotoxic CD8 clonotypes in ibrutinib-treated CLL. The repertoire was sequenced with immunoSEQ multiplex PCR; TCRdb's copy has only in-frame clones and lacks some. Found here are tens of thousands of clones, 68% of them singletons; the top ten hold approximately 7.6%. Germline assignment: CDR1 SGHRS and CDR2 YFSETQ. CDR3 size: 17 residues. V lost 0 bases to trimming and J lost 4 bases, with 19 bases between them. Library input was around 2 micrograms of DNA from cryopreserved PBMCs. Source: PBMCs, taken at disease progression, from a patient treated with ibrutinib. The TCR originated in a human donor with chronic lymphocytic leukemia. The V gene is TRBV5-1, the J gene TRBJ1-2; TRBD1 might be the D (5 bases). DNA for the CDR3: TGCGCCAGCAGCTTGGTACTAAGCAAAACAGGACGCTATGGCTACACCTTC. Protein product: CASSLVLSKTGRYGYTF.